Below, 13 T cell receptor beta chains from the same sample are listed, as sequenced in a study of blood T cell repertoires in COVID-19. Sequenced by immunoSEQ multiplex PCR; TCRdb stores in-frame clones only, minus some. The sample contains more than 60,000 clones, around 80% of which appear only once. The sequenced material came from peripheral blood. The receptors come from a woman older than 75 with acute or convalescent COVID-19.

The chain has TRBV30 and TRBJ2-7; 8 nucleotides align to TRBD1. The CDR3 runs 13 residues. The trim removed 3 bases at V and 5 bases at J, leaving 6 bases unmatched. Germline V gene sequence: CDR1 GTSNPN, CDR2 SVGIG (reference sequence). The CDR3 region is CAWRNTGGNEQYF. DNA of the CDR3: TGTGCCTGGAGAAACACAGGGGGGAACGAGCAGTACTTC.

The chain couples TRBV27 to TRBJ2-3; TRBD2 might be the D (6 bases). The CDR3 runs to 15 residues. The germline V and J ends were trimmed by 2 bases and 0 bases, with 9 bases remaining between them. Germline loops: CDR1 MNHEY, CDR2 SMNVEV (reference sequence). The CDR3 spells CASSLGGVSTDTQYF. The DNA for the CDR3 is TGTGCCAGCAGTTTAGGAGGGGTCAGCACAGATACGCAGTATTTT.

This chain joins TRBV5-4 and TRBJ2-5; 9 bases are a match to TRBD2. The V gene end was trimmed by 3 bases and the J gene end by 5 bases; junction bases not matched to a gene: 8. The CDR3 covers 15 residues. The germline gives CDR1 SGHNT, CDR2 YYREEE (reference sequence). CDR3 region: CASSSGLAGVETQYF. CDR3 bases: TGTGCCAGCAGCTCCGGTTTAGCGGGAGTGGAGACCCAGTACTTC.

In this sample, this clone turned up once. The V and J genes are TRBV28 and TRBJ1-3; 9 nucleotides line up with TRBD1. The CDR3 contains 16 residues. Trimming took 6 bases from V and 2 from J; bases not matched to a gene: 8. Germline V gene data show CDR1 as MDHEN and CDR2 as SYDVKM. The CDR3 coding sequence is TGTGCCAGCAGAAAGGGACAGGGAGCTGCTGGAAACACCATATATTTT. Encoded protein: CASRKGQGAAGNTIYF. Full variable domain (remainder filled in from reference TRBV28 and TRBJ1-3): DVKVTQSSRYLVKRTGEKVFLECVQDMDHENMFWYRQDPGLGLRLIYFSYDVKMKEKGDIPEGYSVSREKKERFSLILESASTNQTSMYLCASRKGQGAAGNTIYFGEGSWLTVV.

This clone was recorded a few times. The chain couples TRBV24-1 to TRBJ2-2; weak D call: TRBD2 (5 bases). Trimming removed 8 bases from V and 3 bases from J, with 12 bases in between. CDR1 is KGHDR and CDR2 is SFDVKD in the germline V gene. The CDR3 is 14 residues long. The CDR3 DNA follows: TGTGCCACCAAAATTGCGGGTGACACCGGGGAGCTGTTTTTT. Amino acids: CATKIAGDTGELFF.

This CDR3 is CASSERRGRGPYEQYF. The CDR3 nucleotides read TGCGCCAGCAGTGAAAGGCGTGGGAGAGGCCCCTACGAGCAGTACTTC. This rearrangement joins TRBV10-2 to TRBJ2-7, with D perhaps TRBD2 (5 bases). Looked up from germline, CDR1 is WSHSY and CDR2 is SAAADI. The CDR3 is 16 residues long. The V gene lost 3 bases and the J gene lost 2 bases, with 17 bases spanning the gap.

The rearrangement uses TRBV27 and TRBJ1-6; 9 bases fit TRBD1. This CDR3 is built from 18 residues. Germline V gene sequence: CDR1 MNHEY, CDR2 SMNVEV (reference sequence). With V trimmed by 2 bases and J by 0 bases, 5 bases remained unmatched. The chain's CDR3 is CASSLSPTGGSYNSPLHF. The CDR3 DNA reads as TGTGCCAGCAGTTTAAGTCCGACAGGGGGCTCCTATAATTCACCCCTCCACTTT.

Here the CDR3 reads CASSTGGLSNSPLHF. CDR3 sequence (DNA): TGTGCCAGCAGCACGGGGGGTCTAAGCAATTCACCCCTCCACTTT. The J gene is TRBJ1-6, the V gene TRBV11-2, with D maybe TRBD1 (5 bases). This CDR3 is built from 15 residues. Trimming removed 5 bases from V and 7 bases from J, with 15 bases in between. CDR1 and CDR2 from the germline V gene are SGHAT and FQNNGV.

The chain couples TRBV19 to TRBJ2-1; D may be TRBD2 (6 bases). The CDR3 loop spans 16 amino acids. Per germline, CDR1 LNHDA and CDR2 SQIVND (reference sequence). With 1 base removed from V and 4 bases from J, the gap between germline ends came to 14 bases. CDR3 region: CASSIGGRIQYNEQFF. CDR3 nucleotide sequence: TGTGCCAGTAGTATAGGGGGGAGGATTCAGTACAATGAGCAGTTCTTC.

The chain couples TRBV7-9 to TRBJ2-1, with D unresolved. CDR1 is SEHNR, CDR2 FQNEAQ, per germline (reference sequence). CDR3 length: 16 residues. V lost 0 bases to trimming and J lost 7 bases, with 16 bases between them. CDR3 sequence (DNA): TGTGCCAGCAGCTTAGCGCGGCTCCCCCTTTGGAATGAGCAGTTCTTC. This gives the protein CASSLARLPLWNEQFF.

This clone showed up just a few times. V is TRBV19 and J is TRBJ1-2; TRBD1 agrees at 7 bases. V gave up 5 bases and J gave up 2 bases; unmatched junction bases: 8. CDR1 and CDR2 from the germline V gene are LNHDA and SQIVND (reference sequence). The CDR3 is 15 residues long. The CDR3 spells CASSLRPGQNYGYTF. The DNA for the CDR3 is TGTGCCAGTAGTCTTAGGCCGGGACAGAACTATGGCTACACCTTC.

The chain links TRBV7-7 to TRBJ2-2; 9 bases are shared with TRBD1. Germline lookup yields CDR1 SSHAT and CDR2 FNYEAQ (reference sequence). The CDR3 length is 15 residues. V shed 1 base and J 3 bases; nucleotides not matched to a gene: 0. The CDR3 spells CASSLGTGDTGELFF. CDR3 nucleotide sequence: TGTGCCAGCAGCTTAGGGACAGGGGACACCGGGGAGCTGTTTTTT.

This chain uses TRBV19 with TRBJ2-1, with unresolved D. The CDR3 loop spans 13 amino acids. The V end was cut by 3 bases, the J end by 8 bases, with 11 bases between. Germline-derived CDR1 and CDR2 are LNHDA and SQIVND (reference sequence). The CDR3 DNA is TGTGCCAGTAGTATTACCCCTTCGGATGAGCAGTTCTTC. Translation: CASSITPSDEQFF. Full variable domain (missing parts from reference TRBV19 and TRBJ2-1): DGGITQSPKYLFRKEGQNVTLSCEQNLNHDAMYWYRQDPGQGLRLIYYSQIVNDFQKGDIAEGYSVSREKKESFPLTVTSAQKNPTAFYLCASSITPSDEQFFGPGTRLTVL.